This T cell receptor (beta chain) was observed in a study of cytomegalovirus exposure and HLA in healthy donors. PCR amplification relied on 60 Vbeta primers (plus 13 Jbeta primers). Data came from immunoSEQ multiplex PCR; TCRdb stores just in-frame clones and leaves some out. The sample consists of around 140,000 clones, about 87% of them appearing once. In its sample, this clone was seen once. The CDR3 has 15 amino acids. The germline gives CDR1 LNHDA, CDR2 SQIVND (reference sequence). With 8 bases clipped from V and 0 bases from J, the junction kept 6 bases outside the gene matches. The chain couples TRBV19 to TRBJ1-3; 8 nucleotides align to TRBD1. Sequencing input: PBMCs. The sequence came from a woman aged 25 to 39 in good health and CMV-seronegative. This chain's CDR3 is CASGQGERSGNTIYF. The CDR3 nucleotides are TGTGCCAGTGGACAGGGAGAACGCTCTGGAAACACCATATATTTT.